Sequencing of this T cell receptor (beta chain) was carried out in a study of siplizumab effects on memory and regulatory T cells. Study results and limitations: Siplizumab, the agent tested, significantly reduced alloreactive sequences traceable to unstimulated CD4+ memory cells. It was never confirmed that proliferating Tregs from siplizumab cultures were suppressive.

The length of the CDR3 is 16 residues. The germline gives CDR1 SGHRS, CDR2 YFSETQ. V was trimmed by 4 bases and J by 1 base, leaving 17 bases between them. Assay: immunoSEQ multiplex PCR; the TCRdb copy retains only in-frame clones and omits some. The repertoire holds about 63,000 clones, with less than 85% as singletons. Points on this clone: What it binds is not known.

Across a few donor pairs, the naive, memory, effector memory and TEMRA subsets were sequenced without stimulation. Input material: memory CD4+ T cells sorted from blood. The TCR comes from a human donor in good health. The chain recombines TRBV5-1 with TRBJ2-5; a possible D gene is TRBD2 (5 bases). The CDR3 is CASSPGSAAGQETQYF. The CDR3 DNA follows: TGCGCCAGCAGCCCGGGGAGTGCGGCAGGCCAAGAGACCCAGTACTTC.